The 27 T cell receptor beta chains listed next were all sequenced from one sample in a study of blood T cells in healthy people across ages. The authors ran a second PCR of about 7 to 11 cycles using a sample-barcoded 5' primer and a J-beta primer mix. TCRdb independently ran MiXCR on the 5' RACE reads; one entry per CDR3 protein. Of about 930,000 distinct CDR3 sequences listed, about 29% were seen once; the top ten hold roughly a tenth. These data were also filed under a second study, of T cells of mothers and their children.

The sequenced sample was blood. The receptors were gathered from a woman aged 40 to 50 in good health.

In this sample, this clonotype turned up many times. The genes are TRBV28 and TRBJ2-1; D possibly matches TRBD1 or TRBD2 (5 bases each). The CDR3 covers 16 residues. Trimming left V 5 bases short and J 4 bases short, with 18 bases between. CDR1 is MDHEN and CDR2 is SYDVKM in the germline V gene. CDR3 coding DNA: TGTGCCAGCAGTACCATAGGGACGGCTTCATACAATGAGCAGTTCTTC. This gives the protein CASSTIGTASYNEQFF.

This clonotype has just a few counts. The rearrangement uses TRBV18 and TRBJ1-4; no definite D call. Trimming cost V 2 bases and J 5 bases, with 12 bases left between them. This CDR3 has 15 residues. The germline CDR1 and CDR2 sequences are KGHSH and LQKENI. CDR3 DNA: TGTGCCAGCTCACCAATCACCGCATCAAATGAAAAACTGTTTTTT. It specifies CASSPITASNEKLFF.

This clonotype was observed a few times. A junction end diverges from the germline sequence, so it may reflect a read error. This chain uses TRBV14 with TRBJ1-2; 7 bases are shared with TRBD1. This CDR3 comprises 18 residues. Germline V gene lookup returns CDR1 SGHDN and CDR2 FVKESK. Here the CDR3 DNA reads TGTGCCAGCAGCCAAAGGTCCGGGACAGTTCAATCGATCTATGGTTACACCTTC. It encodes CASSQRSGTVQSIYGYTF.

For this clonotype: A much larger clone is a single base away; this may be a read error. The chain uses TRBV20-1 and TRBJ2-7; D unresolved. CDR3 length equals 12 residues. CDR1 DFQATT and CDR2 SNEGSKA come from the germline V gene (reference sequence). The CDR3 nucleotides read TGCAGTGTCGACGGGCTGTCCTACGAGCACTACTTC. Amino acid sequence: CSVDGLSYEHYF.

V and J are TRBV20-1 and TRBJ2-7; D is uncertain. This CDR3 comprises 13 residues. Between the trimmed V and J ends, which lost 6 bases and 1 base, there was a span of 13 bases. Per the germline V gene, CDR1 is DFQATT and CDR2 is SNEGSKA (reference sequence). The CDR3 region is CSAPRPESYEQYF. CDR3 bases: TGCAGTGCACCTAGACCGGAATCCTACGAGCAGTACTTC.

This clonotype appeared once. This chain links TRBV18 with TRBJ2-3, with 8 bases aligning to TRBD2. CDR1 KGHSH and CDR2 LQKENI come from the germline V gene. J gave up 2 bases and V 5 bases, and 3 bases lay outside the gene matches. This CDR3 contains 14 residues. Written as DNA, the CDR3 is TGTGCCAGCTCAAACGGGGGGGCCACAGATACGCAGTATTTT. Protein: CASSNGGATDTQYF. Combining the CDR3 with reference TRBV18 and TRBJ2-3 gives the whole variable domain NAGVMQNPRHLVRRRGQEARLRCSPMKGHSHVYWYRQLPEEGLKFMVYLQKENIIDESGMPKERFSAEFPKEGPSILRIQQVVRGDSAAYFCASSNGGATDTQYFGPGTRLTVL.

The chain employs TRBV6-1 and TRBJ2-5, with TRBD2 as a possible D gene (6 bases). There are 14 residues in the CDR3. Trimming took 2 bases from V and 9 from J, leaving 16 bases between them. Germline CDR1 reads MNHNS; CDR2 reads SASEGT. The CDR3 DNA is TGTGCCAGCAGTGAATTTACAGGCACGGGGGCCCAGTACTTC. Residues: CASSEFTGTGAQYF.

In its sample, this clonotype was seen a few times. This chain connects TRBV28 to TRBJ1-1; D call uncertain. The CDR3 loop spans 15 amino acids. Trimming left V 1 base short and J 0 bases short, with 9 bases between. The germline V gene has CDR1 MDHEN and CDR2 SYDVKM. This CDR3 reads CASSLSSYMNTEAFF. The CDR3, as DNA: TGTGCCAGCAGTTTATCCAGCTACATGAACACTGAAGCTTTCTTT.

A few counts support this clonotype. This chain links TRBV5-1 with TRBJ2-6; possibly TRBD1 for D (5 bases). There are 18 residues in the CDR3. V was shortened by 1 base and J by 1 base, with 15 bases between the two germline ends. Germline lookup yields CDR1 SGHRS and CDR2 YFSETQ. The CDR3 sequence: CASSLLVGQRSGANVLTF. The CDR3 DNA sequence: TGCGCCAGCAGCTTGCTTGTGGGGCAAAGGTCTGGGGCCAACGTCCTGACTTTC.

The chain uses TRBV12-3 or TRBV12-4 and TRBJ1-2, with D uncertain. V was clipped by 11 bases and J by 4 bases, with 14 bases between them. This CDR3 has 12 amino acids. In DNA form, the CDR3 reads TGTGCCGGCACCCCCACGACCTATGGCTACACCTTC. Residues: CAGTPTTYGYTF.

This clonotype was detected a few times. This may be a read error: a much more frequent sequence differs by one nucleotide. CDR3 residues: CASAPGRGGTDAQYF. The CDR3 nucleotides are TGTGCCAGCGCTCCGGGAAGGGGTGGGACAGATGCGCAGTATTTT. The rearrangement uses TRBV7-8 and TRBJ2-3, with 7 bases fitting TRBD1. Germline V gene data show CDR1 as SGHVS and CDR2 as FQNEAQ. CDR3 length equals 15 residues.

V gene TRBV28 combines with J gene TRBJ1-4; 8 bases agree with TRBD1. This CDR3 is built from 15 residues. Germline CDR1 and CDR2: MDHEN and SYDVKM. J gave up 7 bases and V 5 bases, and 9 bases lay outside the gene matches. CDR3 bases: TGTGCCAGCAGTCCCGGGACAGGCGGGGGTGAAAAACTGTTTTTT. Amino acid sequence: CASSPGTGGGEKLFF.

On this clonotype: Its ends do not fully match the called genes, so a read error is possible. The gene calls are TRBV5-1 and TRBJ2-6, with D possibly being TRBD1 (5 bases). Germline V gene data show CDR1 as SGHRS and CDR2 as YFSETQ. CDR3 length: 15 residues. The CDR3, as DNA: TGCGCCAGCTACGTCATCCCCTCTGGGGCCAACGTCCGGACTTTC. It specifies CASYVIPSGANVRTF.

The sample holds many counts of this clonotype. This chain links TRBV9 with TRBJ2-7, with a tentative D call TRBD1 (6 bases). In germline, CDR1 is SGDLS, CDR2 YYNGEE. The CDR3 is 15 residues long. V was trimmed by 0 bases and J by 0 bases, leaving 10 bases between them. The chain's CDR3 is CASSVEEGGSYEQYF. The CDR3 nucleotides read TGTGCCAGCAGCGTAGAAGAAGGGGGCTCCTACGAGCAGTACTTC.

This clonotype appeared many times. The chain is built from TRBV4-3 and TRBJ1-2, with a weak D call TRBD1 (6 bases). CDR3 length: 13 amino acids. The germline V gene encodes CDR1 LGHNA and CDR2 YSLEER. V lost 2 bases and J lost 2, with 6 bases in between. CDR3 loop: CASSQQGNYGYTF. As DNA, the CDR3 is TGCGCCAGCAGCCAACAGGGGAACTATGGCTACACCTTC.

The table lists this clonotype with many counts. The gene calls are TRBV6-2 or TRBV6-3 and TRBJ1-6, with a weak D call TRBD1 (6 bases). Germline CDR1 is MNHEY and CDR2 is SVGEGT. V lost 11 bases and J lost 7, with 15 bases in between. The CDR3 is 13 residues long. CDR3 residues: CAVRDGTNSPLHF. In DNA form, the CDR3 reads TGTGCCGTACGGGACGGGACAAATTCACCCCTCCACTTT.

This clonotype was counted between two and nine times. The gene calls are TRBV5-1 and TRBJ2-7, with 9 positions matching TRBD1. CDR1 and CDR2 from the germline V gene are SGHRS and YFSETQ. J was trimmed by 6 bases and V by 1 base; bases with no gene match: 2. The CDR3 totals 13 residues. The CDR3 DNA follows: TGCGCCAGCAGCTTGACAGGGGGCGCCGAGCAGTACTTC. Translation: CASSLTGGAEQYF.

This chain connects TRBV24-1 to TRBJ2-1; D perhaps matches TRBD2 (7 bases). The germline CDR1 and CDR2 sequences are KGHDR and SFDVKD. The CDR3 sequence is 13 residues long. V gave up 1 base and J gave up 9 bases, with 9 bases separating them. The CDR3 coding sequence is TGTGCCACCAGTGATTTCGGGGGGCCTGAGCAGTTCTTC. Encoded protein: CATSDFGGPEQFF.

This clonotype has ten or more counts. This chain links TRBV7-3 with TRBJ2-3; 7 bases fit TRBD2. Germline loops: CDR1 SGHTA, CDR2 FQGTGA. The CDR3 is 17 residues long. J lost 4 bases, V lost 5 bases, and 15 bases had no gene match. This CDR3 reads CASSPLGSGVSSDTQYF. As DNA, the CDR3 is TGTGCCAGCAGCCCCCTAGGGAGCGGGGTCTCATCAGATACGCAGTATTTT.

This clonotype was counted many times. The chain has TRBV27 and TRBJ2-7; 8 bases fit TRBD1. Germline assignment: CDR1 MNHEY and CDR2 SMNVEV (reference sequence). CDR3 size: 15 residues. The trim removed 5 bases at V and 2 bases at J, leaving 8 bases unmatched. The DNA of the CDR3 is TGTGCCAGCAGTCCTGCCGGGACAGGAGCCTACGAGCAGTACTTC. Residues: CASSPAGTGAYEQYF.

This clonotype was detected only a few times. This chain uses TRBV7-9 with TRBJ2-4; D is tentatively TRBD1 or TRBD2 (5 bases each). V lost 5 bases and J lost 7, with 15 bases in between. CDR1 is SEHNR, CDR2 FQNEAQ, per germline (reference sequence). This CDR3 has 14 residues. The CDR3 DNA follows: TGTGCCAGCAGCGAGGGGCAAGGGTTGAACATTCAGTACTTC. It encodes CASSEGQGLNIQYF. Drawing the rest from reference TRBV7-9 and TRBJ2-4, the complete variable domain is DTGVSQNPRHKITKRGQNVTFRCDPISEHNRLYWYRQTLGQGPEFLTYFQNEAQLEKSRLLSDRFSAERPKGSFSTLEIQRTEQGDSAMYLCASSEGQGLNIQYFGAGTRLSVL.

This chain links TRBV20-1 with TRBJ1-2; D is unclear. CDR3 size: 16 residues. Trimming stripped 5 bases from V and 2 bases from J, with 21 bases between. Germline V lookup: CDR1 DFQATT, CDR2 SNEGSKA (reference sequence). The CDR3 DNA is TGCAGTGCTCGCCCTCCCGGACGGAGGCAAAACTATGGCTACACCTTC. Its translation: CSARPPGRRQNYGYTF.

The rearrangement links TRBV7-8 to TRBJ1-1; D is ambiguous. This CDR3 has 14 amino acids. Germline CDR1 is SGHVS and CDR2 is FQNEAQ. V was pared by 1 base and J by 3 bases, with 9 bases between. The CDR3 protein is CASSLDSSHTEAFF. The CDR3 DNA reads TGTGCCAGCAGCTTAGATAGCAGTCACACTGAAGCTTTCTTT. Using reference TRBV7-8 and TRBJ1-1 for the parts outside the CDR3, the full variable domain is GAGVSQSPRYKVAKRGQDVALRCDPISGHVSLFWYQQALGQGPEFLTYFQNEAQLDKSGLPSDRFFAERPEGSVSTLKIQRTQQEDSAVYLCASSLDSSHTEAFFGQGTRLTVV.

This chain links TRBV9 with TRBJ2-1; 7 bases line up with TRBD1. J gave up 4 bases and V 0 bases, and 7 bases lay outside the gene matches. The CDR3 totals 16 residues. Germline V lookup: CDR1 SGDLS, CDR2 YYNGEE. DNA of the CDR3: TGTGCCAGCAGCGTAGGTGCGACAGGGCAATACAATGAGCAGTTCTTC. Translated, it gives CASSVGATGQYNEQFF.

This clonotype was detected ten times or more. V is TRBV29-1 and J is TRBJ2-7; TRBD1 agrees at 8 bases. Germline CDR1 and CDR2: SQVTM and ANQGSEA. The ends lost 0 bases at V and 1 base at J; junction bases unmatched: 14. CDR3 length: 18 amino acids. The CDR3 nucleotides read TGCAGCGTTGAAGATAGTGGCAGGGGGCAGACAAATTCCTACGAGCAGTACTTC. Translating it yields CSVEDSGRGQTNSYEQYF.

In its sample, this clonotype was seen a few times. The V and J genes are TRBV20-1 and TRBJ2-3, with 11 nucleotides matching TRBD1. Germline loops: CDR1 DFQATT, CDR2 SNEGSKA (reference sequence). The CDR3 sequence is 13 residues long. Trimming took 7 bases from V and 2 from J; bases not matched to a gene: 2. CDR3 loop: CSGTGGYTDTQYF. The CDR3 DNA follows: TGCAGTGGGACAGGGGGCTACACAGATACGCAGTATTTT.

The genes are TRBV5-1 and TRBJ2-1; 9 bases line up with TRBD2. The CDR3 length is 16 residues. The V gene end was trimmed by 0 bases and the J gene end by 6 bases; junction bases not matched to a gene: 7. CDR1 is SGHRS, CDR2 YFSETQ, per germline. CDR3 nucleotide sequence: TGCGCCAGCAGCTTGGTGGCTAGCGGGAAGCGCAATGAGCAGTTCTTC. Translation: CASSLVASGKRNEQFF.